This passage covers 21 T cell receptor beta chains from one sample sequenced in a study of shared T cell receptors in the human thymus. Generated by immunoSEQ multiplex PCR, the TCRdb table keeps only in-frame clones and is missing some. The repertoire consists of hundreds of thousands of clones, with approximately 90% occurring once and the leading ten covering approximately 0.01%. These data were also filed under a second study, of human thymus T cells.

The sequenced sample was thymocytes. All receptors come from a boy under two years old with a congenital heart defect.

The V call is TRBV28, the J call TRBJ2-3, with 14 bases fitting TRBD2. With V trimmed by 5 bases and J by 4 bases, 11 bases remained unmatched. The CDR3 is made up of 18 amino acids. Looked up from germline, CDR1 is MDHEN and CDR2 is SYDVKM. The chain's CDR3 is CASSVTFGTSGRSDTQYF. The CDR3 coding sequence is TGTGCCAGCAGTGTGACGTTCGGGACTAGCGGGAGATCAGATACGCAGTATTTT. The full variable domain, completed using reference TRBV28 and TRBJ2-3, is DVKVTQSSRYLVKRTGEKVFLECVQDMDHENMFWYRQDPGLGLRLIYFSYDVKMKEKGDIPEGYSVSREKKERFSLILESASTNQTSMYLCASSVTFGTSGRSDTQYFGPGTRLTVL.

The V gene is TRBV4-1, the J gene TRBJ2-1, with a possible D match to TRBD2 (5 bases). Germline V gene data show CDR1 as MGHRA and CDR2 as YSYEKL. The CDR3 covers 14 residues. V lost 1 base to trimming and J lost 9 bases, with 13 bases between them. The CDR3 region is CASSQGPSHFEQFF. The CDR3, as DNA: TGCGCCAGCAGCCAAGGTCCTAGCCATTTTGAGCAGTTCTTC.

The rearrangement joins TRBV9 to TRBJ2-3; 11 nucleotides align to TRBD2. Germline V gives CDR1 SGDLS, CDR2 YYNGEE. CDR3 length: 19 amino acids. The junction had 16 bases not matched to a gene; V was cut back by 4 bases and J by 3 bases. The CDR3 DNA follows: TGTGCCAGCAGCCCTTATAGCGGGAGGGCCTTGGGGCAGACAGATACGCAGTATTTT. This encodes CASSPYSGRALGQTDTQYF.

This chain links TRBV5-4 with TRBJ2-7; D remains unclear. The CDR3 runs to 13 residues. V was cut by 2 bases and J by 1 base, with 7 bases left in between. Per the germline V gene, CDR1 is SGHNT and CDR2 is YYREEE (reference sequence). CDR3 in DNA: TGTGCCAGCAGCTTTGCAGAATCCTACGAGCAGTACTTC. This translates into CASSFAESYEQYF.

The genes are TRBV6-5 and TRBJ1-3; the D is unclear. This CDR3 contains 15 residues. CDR1 MNHEY and CDR2 SVGAGI come from the germline V gene. The germline V and J ends were trimmed by 0 bases and 5 bases, with 11 bases remaining between them. The CDR3 reads CASSYSIVPRNTIYF. As DNA, the CDR3 is TGTGCCAGCAGTTACTCGATAGTTCCGCGAAACACCATATATTTT.

On this clone: The junction departs from the called germline gene at one end, perhaps through a read error. This chain links TRBV7-9 with TRBJ1-3, with D possibly TRBD1 on 6 matching bases. Per the germline V gene, CDR1 is SEHNR and CDR2 is FQNEAQ (reference sequence). The CDR3 spans 15 residues. The CDR3 region is CASSRGHSSANTIYF. The CDR3 DNA follows: TGTGCCAGCAGCCGGGGACATAGTTCTGCAAACACCATATATTTT.

This rearrangement joins TRBV4-2 to TRBJ1-5; possible D gene TRBD1, 5 bases. Trimming removed 1 base at V and 8 bases at J, with 12 bases between. This CDR3 spans 14 amino acids. Germline V gene lookup returns CDR1 LGHNA and CDR2 YNFKEQ. The CDR3 bases are TGTGCCAGCAGCCAAGCGGGCGAAGGGGAGCCCCAGCATTTT. Its translation: CASSQAGEGEPQHF.

This chain connects TRBV19 to TRBJ2-3, with 9 bases that match TRBD1. This CDR3 region has 15 residues. Germline lookup yields CDR1 LNHDA and CDR2 SQIVND (reference sequence). V trimming: 8 bases; J trimming: 1 base; junction bases outside the gene matches: 7. CDR3 nucleotides: TGTGCCAGTCGGGGACGGGACAGGGGCACAGATACGCAGTATTTT. This gives the protein CASRGRDRGTDTQYF.

The V call is TRBV5-1, the J call TRBJ1-2; TRBD1 agrees at 7 bases. CDR1 SGHRS and CDR2 YFSETQ come from the germline V gene. After removal of 4 bases from V and 2 bases from J, the junction contained 8 bases not matched to a gene. This CDR3 comprises 15 residues. The CDR3 here is CASSPGTDPNYGYTF. CDR3 DNA sequence: TGCGCCAGCAGCCCGGGGACAGACCCAAACTATGGCTACACCTTC.

The CDR3 DNA is TGTGCCAGCAGCTTGATTCCAGGGGAACCTTCCTACGAGCAGTACTTC. Translated: CASSLIPGEPSYEQYF. The gene calls are TRBV5-4 and TRBJ2-7, with a possible D match to TRBD1 (6 bases). The CDR3 runs to 16 residues. Trimming removed 1 base from V and 1 base from J, with 15 bases in between. CDR1 SGHNT and CDR2 YYREEE come from the germline V gene (reference sequence). Full variable domain (missing parts from reference TRBV5-4 and TRBJ2-7): ETGVTQSPTHLIKTRGQQVTLRCSSQSGHNTVSWYQQALGQGPQFIFQYYREEENGRGNFPPRFSGLQFPNYSSELNVNALELDDSALYLCASSLIPGEPSYEQYFGPGTRLTVT.

The J gene is TRBJ1-1, the V gene TRBV6-1; 8 positions agree with TRBD1. This CDR3 has 14 amino acids. Trimming cost V 6 bases and J 1 base; bases outside gene matches: 4. Per the germline V gene, CDR1 is MNHNS and CDR2 is SASEGT. The CDR3 bases are TGTGCCAGCAGCCCCGGACAGGGGAACACTGAAGCTTTCTTT. Translating it yields CASSPGQGNTEAFF.

The rearrangement links TRBV19 to TRBJ2-7; a possible D gene is TRBD1 (5 bases). Deletions cut 6 bases from V and 5 bases from J, with 14 bases between. CDR1 is LNHDA and CDR2 is SQIVND in the germline V gene (reference sequence). This CDR3 comprises 13 residues. The CDR3 region has the DNA TGTGCCAGTAGCTGGACACCATCCCACGAGCAGTACTTC. Translated: CASSWTPSHEQYF.

This clone was observed a single time. This chain uses TRBV6-5 with TRBJ1-2; TRBD1 aligns across 7 bases. Trimming cost V 0 bases and J 6 bases; bases outside gene matches: 10. This CDR3 has 16 residues. Germline-derived CDR1 and CDR2 are MNHEY and SVGAGI. CDR3 amino acids: CASSYSLLATGNGYTF. The CDR3 DNA is TGTGCCAGCAGTTACTCTCTCTTAGCGACAGGGAATGGCTACACCTTC.

The rearrangement uses TRBV29-1 and TRBJ1-2, with D tentatively TRBD1 (5 bases). CDR3 length equals 13 residues. The ends were cut back, 0 bases at V and 4 bases at J, with 9 bases in the middle. Germline V gene data show CDR1 as SQVTM and CDR2 as ANQGSEA. The CDR3 sequence: CSVEDREAYGYTF. The CDR3 nucleotides read TGCAGCGTTGAAGACAGGGAGGCCTATGGCTACACCTTC.

The V call is TRBV4-2, the J call TRBJ2-1; TRBD2 matches at 11 bases. The CDR3 sequence is 16 residues long. After removal of 4 bases from V and 6 bases from J, the junction contained 8 bases not matched to a gene. Germline lookup yields CDR1 LGHNA and CDR2 YNFKEQ. This chain's CDR3 is CASSRSLAGAPNEQFF. In DNA form, the CDR3 reads TGTGCCAGCAGCCGATCACTAGCGGGAGCCCCCAATGAGCAGTTCTTC.

The V and J genes are TRBV7-6 and TRBJ2-2, with 12 bases aligning to TRBD2. J gave up 6 bases and V 4 bases, and 12 bases lay outside the gene matches. The length of the CDR3 is 18 residues. Germline CDR1 and CDR2: SGHVS and FNYEAQ. In nucleotides, the CDR3 is TGTGCCAGCAGCTCCAGGGCCCCTAGCGGGAGGGACCCCGGGGAGCTGTTTTTT. As protein: CASSSRAPSGRDPGELFF. The full variable domain, rest sourced from reference TRBV7-6 and TRBJ2-2, is GAGVSQSPRYKVTKRGQDVALRCDPISGHVSLYWYRQALGQGPEFLTYFNYEAQQDKSGLPNDRFSAERPEGSISTLTIQRTEQRDSAMYRCASSSRAPSGRDPGELFFGEGSRLTVL.

The rearrangement uses TRBV5-1 and TRBJ1-2, with D possibly TRBD1 on 6 matching bases. Germline V gene lookup returns CDR1 SGHRS and CDR2 YFSETQ. The CDR3 is 16 residues long. V was pared by 5 bases and J by 1 base, with 18 bases between. In nucleotides, the CDR3 is TGCGCCAGCAGGGGGCCCCGGGACACTGATAACTATGGCTACACCTTC. As protein: CASRGPRDTDNYGYTF.

The V and J genes are TRBV1 and TRBJ2-7; the D call in the table, TRBD2, was not verified against the DNA. TRBV1 is noted as a pseudogene. This CDR3 spans 15 amino acids. CDR3 sequence reads: CTHPYEREGEYEQYF. The CDR3 nucleotides read TGCACCCACCCTTATGAGCGGGAGGGCGAATACGAGCAGTACTTC.

The chain joins TRBV18 to TRBJ2-7; TRBD2 aligns across 13 bases. There are 15 residues in the CDR3. Trimming at V came to 5 bases and at J to 2 bases, leaving 3 bases not matched to a gene. Germline CDR1 and CDR2: KGHSH and LQKENI. The CDR3 nucleotides read TGTGCCAGCTCAAAACTAGCGGGAGGGCCCTACGAGCAGTACTTC. It translates to CASSKLAGGPYEQYF.

This chain joins TRBV2 and TRBJ1-1, with 7 positions matching TRBD1. V gave up 6 bases and J gave up 1 base; unmatched junction bases: 11. There are 16 residues in the CDR3. Germline loops: CDR1 SNHLY, CDR2 FYNNEI. CDR3 nucleotides: TGTGCCAGCAGACGTACCCTGACAGGGAAGAACACTGAAGCTTTCTTT. This codes for CASRRTLTGKNTEAFF.

V gene TRBV19 combines with J gene TRBJ1-5; 7 nucleotides align to TRBD1. The length of the CDR3 is 18 residues. Germline CDR1 reads LNHDA; CDR2 reads SQIVND (reference sequence). V lost 3 bases and J lost 0; bases outside the gene matches: 11. Here the CDR3 reads CASSIVGAGGNSNQPQHF. The CDR3 DNA sequence: TGTGCCAGTAGTATTGTGGGGGCAGGGGGAAATAGCAATCAGCCCCAGCATTTT.